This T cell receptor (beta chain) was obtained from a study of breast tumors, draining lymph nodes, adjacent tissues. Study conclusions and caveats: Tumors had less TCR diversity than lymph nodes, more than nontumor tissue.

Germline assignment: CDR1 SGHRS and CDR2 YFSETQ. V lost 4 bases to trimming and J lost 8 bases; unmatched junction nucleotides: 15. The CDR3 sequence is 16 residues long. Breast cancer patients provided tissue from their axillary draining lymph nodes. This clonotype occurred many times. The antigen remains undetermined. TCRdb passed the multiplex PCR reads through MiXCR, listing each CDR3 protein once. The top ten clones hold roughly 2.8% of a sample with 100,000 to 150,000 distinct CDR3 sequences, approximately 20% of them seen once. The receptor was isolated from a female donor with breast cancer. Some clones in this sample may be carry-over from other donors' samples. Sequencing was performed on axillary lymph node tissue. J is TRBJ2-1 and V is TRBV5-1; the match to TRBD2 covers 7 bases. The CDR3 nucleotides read TGCGCCAGCAGCCCCACCGGGACTACCCTCTTGGATGAGCAGTTCTTC. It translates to CASSPTGTTLLDEQFF.